This paragraph reports one T cell receptor beta chain. Followed longitudinally, the Seattle patients had been enrolled during active infection. The CDR3 spans 17 residues. CDR1 and CDR2 from the germline V gene are MNHEY and SVGEGT. The V gene lost 0 bases and the J gene lost 4 bases, with 18 bases spanning the gap. These data come from a study of blood T cell repertoires in COVID-19. The repertoire was sequenced with immunoSEQ multiplex PCR; TCRdb's copy has only in-frame clones and lacks some. The sample has some 70,000 clones; approximately 90% are singletons. The receptor's source is a woman aged 45-65 years with COVID-19, enrolled during active disease. Material for sequencing was peripheral blood. The chain links TRBV6-2 or TRBV6-3 to TRBJ2-5; TRBD2 is a possible D gene (6 bases). The CDR3 nucleotides read TGTGCCAGCAGTTACTCAGGTTTTGTTGGGGGGAGAGAGACCCAGTACTTC. Protein sequence: CASSYSGFVGGRETQYF.